Following are 30 T cell receptor beta chains from one sample sequenced in a study of T-cell memory formation after mild COVID-19. TCRdb re-called the 5' RACE reads through MiXCR, storing one row per CDR3 protein. The data contain some 350,000 distinct CDR3 sequences, 15% to 20% of them singletons. Sample: PBMCs or a T cell subset sorted from them (not recorded which). The receptors derive from a man between 18 and 35 years old who had mild COVID-19 (a few samples of this study predate the infection). Cell type and time point are not known.

The table lists this clonotype with a few counts. The junction does not match germline at one end; this may be a read error. The chain employs TRBV5-8 and TRBJ2-1, with 8 nucleotides matching TRBD1. Looked up from germline, CDR1 is SGHTS and CDR2 is YDEGEE. CDR3 size: 12 residues. The CDR3 coding sequence is TGTGCCAGCAGCTTGGTGCAGGGGACAGGCCTCTTC. Translated: CASSLVQGTGLF.

The rearrangement uses TRBV7-3 and TRBJ2-3, with D perhaps TRBD2 (5 bases). This CDR3 has 15 amino acids. Germline-derived CDR1 and CDR2 are SGHTA and FQGTGA. The V and J ends lost 5 bases and 0 bases respectively, with 12 bases between them. The DNA of the CDR3 is TGTGCCAGCAGCCCCGGGGAGACTAGCACAGATACGCAGTATTTT. Translated: CASSPGETSTDTQYF.

This clonotype was counted once. The CDR3 nucleotides read TGTGCCAGCAGCTTAGCGAGTAGGGGGGACAGGGGAGGCTACACCTTC. Translation: CASSLASRGDRGGYTF. The rearrangement links TRBV7-8 to TRBJ1-2; TRBD1 agrees at 10 bases. The length of the CDR3 is 16 residues. CDR1 is SGHVS, CDR2 FQNEAQ, per germline. V dropped 0 bases and J dropped 8; count of bases not matched to a gene: 9.

This clonotype was observed many times. The CDR3 nucleotides are TGCGCCAGCAGCCCTACTGGACCCAGGGGAGATGAGCAGTTCTTC. Amino acids: CASSPTGPRGDEQFF. This chain uses TRBV4-1 with TRBJ2-1, with D possibly TRBD1 on 6 matching bases. Between the trimmed V and J ends, which lost 4 bases and 8 bases, there was a span of 18 bases. CDR3 length: 15 amino acids. From germline, CDR1 is MGHRA and CDR2 YSYEKL.

The chain carries TRBV29-1 and TRBJ1-1; TRBD1 matches 8 bases. Germline lookup yields CDR1 SQVTM and CDR2 ANQGSEA. V shed 7 bases and J 0 bases; nucleotides not matched to a gene: 4. The CDR3 contains 13 residues. CDR3 residues: CSGGQGVNTEAFF. CDR3 sequence (DNA): TGCAGCGGAGGACAGGGTGTGAACACTGAAGCTTTCTTT. Using reference TRBV29-1 and TRBJ1-1 for the parts outside the CDR3, the full variable domain is SAVISQKPSRDICQRGTSLTIQCQVDSQVTMMFWYRQQPGQSLTLIATANQGSEATYESGFVIDKFPISRPNLTFSTLTVSNMSPEDSSIYLCSGGQGVNTEAFFGQGTRLTVV.

This clonotype was detected only a few times. J is TRBJ1-2 and V is TRBV29-1; D perhaps matches TRBD1 (5 bases). The CDR3 loop spans 13 amino acids. The V gene lost 6 bases and the J gene lost 4 bases, with 15 bases spanning the gap. The germline V gene has CDR1 SQVTM and CDR2 ANQGSEA. The CDR3: CSVPHEGSYGYTF. As DNA, the CDR3 is TGCAGCGTGCCCCACGAGGGGTCCTATGGCTACACCTTC.

Many counts were recorded for this clonotype. The chain employs TRBV4-1 and TRBJ2-1; tentatively, D is TRBD2 (6 bases). The CDR3 totals 12 residues. V was shortened by 10 bases and J by 4 bases, with 11 bases between the two germline ends. Germline V gene lookup returns CDR1 MGHRA and CDR2 YSYEKL. The CDR3 nucleotides are TGCGCCACCGGGGGTCCGTACAATGAGCAGTTCTTC. This codes for CATGGPYNEQFF.

The rearrangement links TRBV5-1 to TRBJ2-6; D remains ambiguous. Germline CDR1 SGHRS, CDR2 YFSETQ. V gave up 7 bases and J gave up 2 bases, with 19 bases separating them. The CDR3 covers 17 residues. The CDR3 DNA reads as TGCGCCAGCCGCCCGCCTATCGGCGCTCCTGGGGCCAACGTCCTGACTTTC. It translates to CASRPPIGAPGANVLTF.

The chain recombines TRBV12-3 or TRBV12-4 with TRBJ2-5; 8 nucleotides align to TRBD2. V lost 2 bases to trimming and J lost 8 bases; unmatched junction nucleotides: 10. This CDR3 is built from 15 residues. This CDR3 reads CASSLFPAGVGTQYF. As DNA, the CDR3 is TGTGCCAGCAGTTTATTCCCAGCGGGGGTGGGAACCCAGTACTTC.

This clonotype was seen more than once but under ten times. The V call is TRBV4-1, the J call TRBJ1-5, with 8 positions matching TRBD1. From germline, CDR1 is MGHRA and CDR2 YSYEKL. The J segment lost 6 bases and the V segment lost 4 bases, leaving 8 bases of the junction unmatched. This CDR3 comprises 15 residues. CDR3 amino acids: CASSRSDRGAQPQHF. In DNA, the CDR3 is TGCGCCAGCAGCCGATCCGACAGGGGAGCTCAGCCCCAGCATTTT.

This clonotype appeared a few times. The chain uses TRBV27 and TRBJ1-2; 8 nucleotides line up with TRBD1. V trimming: 8 bases; J trimming: 4 bases; junction bases outside the gene matches: 3. From germline, CDR1 is MNHEY and CDR2 SMNVEV (reference sequence). The CDR3 has 12 amino acids. The CDR3 loop is CASAGGSYGYTF. CDR3 bases: TGTGCCAGCGCAGGGGGCAGCTATGGCTACACCTTC.

This clonotype came up a few times. The rearrangement links TRBV4-1 to TRBJ1-5; D remains unclear. Trimming stripped 3 bases from V and 4 bases from J, with 7 bases between. This CDR3 is 13 amino acids long. Per the germline V gene, CDR1 is MGHRA and CDR2 is YSYEKL. The DNA of the CDR3 is TGCGCCAGCAGCCACACCGAGAATCAGCCCCAGCATTTT. Its translation: CASSHTENQPQHF.

This chain links TRBV5-4 with TRBJ2-4, with 7 bases identical to TRBD2. Germline CDR1 SGHNT, CDR2 YYREEE (reference sequence). The J segment lost 7 bases and the V segment lost 2 bases, leaving 6 bases of the junction unmatched. The CDR3 is 14 residues long. The CDR3 coding sequence is TGTGCCAGCAGCTTAGCGGGAAGAAAGAACATTCAGTACTTC. Translated, it gives CASSLAGRKNIQYF.

This chain links TRBV6-2 or TRBV6-3 with TRBJ1-5; 8 positions agree with TRBD1. V lost 6 bases, J lost 2 bases, and 6 bases stayed unmatched. Germline V gives CDR1 MNHEY, CDR2 SVGEGT. CDR3 size: 15 residues. The CDR3 sequence is CASRADRGGNQPQHF. As DNA, the CDR3 is TGTGCCAGCAGGGCCGACAGGGGTGGCAATCAGCCCCAGCATTTT.

This rearrangement joins TRBV20-1 to TRBJ1-1, with D unresolved. The CDR3 is made up of 12 amino acids. Germline loops: CDR1 DFQATT, CDR2 SNEGSKA (reference sequence). Trimming took 3 bases from V and 4 from J, leaving 9 bases between them. CDR3 sequence: CSARNDRTEAFF. In nucleotides, the CDR3 is TGCAGTGCTAGGAATGATCGCACTGAAGCTTTCTTT.

This clonotype was found many times. The rearrangement links TRBV12-3 or TRBV12-4 to TRBJ2-1; the D is unclear. V was shortened by 2 bases and J by 7 bases, with 9 bases between the two germline ends. The CDR3 has 13 amino acids. CDR3 loop: CASSLSSVNEQFF. The CDR3 DNA reads TGTGCCAGCAGTTTAAGCTCTGTTAATGAGCAGTTCTTC.

This clonotype came up a few times. The rearrangement links TRBV11-3 to TRBJ2-7, with D possibly being TRBD2 (6 bases). Germline CDR1 reads SGHNT; CDR2 reads YENEEA. V was clipped by 9 bases and J by 2 bases, with 14 bases between them. This CDR3 spans 13 amino acids. For the CDR3, the DNA is TGTGCCAGTCCCGGGGGAGAGCCCTACGAGCAGTACTTC. This codes for CASPGGEPYEQYF.

The J gene is TRBJ1-2, the V gene TRBV7-9; 9 bases map to TRBD1. In germline, CDR1 is SEHNR, CDR2 FQNEAQ (reference sequence). V lost 11 bases and J lost 6; bases outside the gene matches: 13. This CDR3 region has 14 residues. Written as DNA, the CDR3 is TGTGCCGCCGGTGAGGGGGACAGGGAGAATGGCTACACCTTC. As protein: CAAGEGDRENGYTF.

This chain connects TRBV5-6 to TRBJ1-5, with no clear D. The CDR3 has 14 amino acids. CDR1 and CDR2 (germline): SGHDT, YYEEEE. V was shortened by 3 bases and J by 9 bases, with 16 bases between the two germline ends. CDR3 sequence reads: CASSYWWNKGPQHF. The CDR3 nucleotides read TGTGCCAGCAGCTACTGGTGGAACAAGGGGCCCCAGCATTTT.

In this sample, this clonotype turned up once. The gene calls are TRBV4-2 and TRBJ2-3, with 10 bases that match TRBD2. In germline, CDR1 is LGHNA, CDR2 YNFKEQ. This CDR3 spans 18 amino acids. Trimming removed 3 bases from V and 4 bases from J; junction bases left unmatched: 13. In nucleotides, the CDR3 is TGTGCCAGCAGCCAGGACATTCGGAGCGGGGGGGCCCCAGATACGCAGTATTTT. Amino acid sequence: CASSQDIRSGGAPDTQYF.

J is TRBJ2-1 and V is TRBV20-1; 10 bases are shared with TRBD2. With V trimmed by 1 base and J by 2 bases, 5 bases remained unmatched. The CDR3 spans 16 residues. Germline V lookup: CDR1 DFQATT, CDR2 SNEGSKA (reference sequence). CDR3 sequence (DNA): TGCAGTGCTAGAGCCTCGGGACTAGCGACCTACAATGAGCAGTTCTTC. It codes for CSARASGLATYNEQFF.

This clonotype showed up just a few times. V gene TRBV3-1 combines with J gene TRBJ1-1; 8 bases align to TRBD1. Germline CDR1 and CDR2: LGHDT and YNNKEL (reference sequence). CDR3 length equals 13 residues. V dropped 10 bases and J dropped 2; count of bases not matched to a gene: 6. The CDR3 sequence is CATCDRGNTEAFF. Written as DNA, the CDR3 is TGTGCCACGTGCGACAGGGGTAACACTGAAGCTTTCTTT.

This clonotype was counted between two and nine times. This chain connects TRBV12-3 or TRBV12-4 to TRBJ1-2, with 8 bases matching TRBD1. The CDR3 loop spans 16 amino acids. J lost 0 bases, V lost 5 bases, and 8 bases had no gene match. The DNA for the CDR3 is TGTGCCAGCAGTCGGGCAGGGGGCATGACTAACTATGGCTACACCTTC. Residues: CASSRAGGMTNYGYTF.

This chain connects TRBV7-8 to TRBJ2-2; the D is unclear. V was cut by 5 bases and J by 9 bases, with 10 bases left in between. Germline CDR1 SGHVS, CDR2 FQNEAQ. This CDR3 is built from 12 residues. CDR3 sequence: CASSGSPRELFF. CDR3 in DNA: TGTGCCAGCAGCGGAAGTCCCAGGGAGCTGTTTTTT.

This chain joins TRBV7-3 and TRBJ1-1, with a tentative D call TRBD1 (6 bases). CDR3 length: 16 residues. Germline lookup yields CDR1 SGHTA and CDR2 FQGTGA. V lost 1 base and J lost 4, with 16 bases in between. CDR3: CASSLMGRQVGTEAFF. DNA for the CDR3: TGTGCCAGCAGCTTAATGGGCCGACAGGTCGGCACTGAAGCTTTCTTT.

The sample holds a few counts of this clonotype. The J gene is TRBJ1-5, the V gene TRBV20-1, with D perhaps matching TRBD1 (5 bases). The CDR3 has 12 amino acids. The V gene lost 6 bases and the J gene lost 0 bases, with 6 bases spanning the gap. Germline V gene sequence: CDR1 DFQATT, CDR2 SNEGSKA (reference sequence). The CDR3 coding sequence is TGCAGTGCCCAGGGTAGCAATCAGCCCCAGCATTTT. Protein product: CSAQGSNQPQHF.

This chain joins TRBV2 and TRBJ2-1; D unresolved. CDR3 size: 14 residues. The germline V and J ends were trimmed by 6 bases and 0 bases, with 9 bases remaining between them. The germline CDR1 and CDR2 sequences are SNHLY and FYNNEI. The CDR3, as DNA: TGTGCCAGCAGGGGTTTGGACTCCTACAATGAGCAGTTCTTC. It specifies CASRGLDSYNEQFF.

This clonotype was detected a few times. The chain couples TRBV6-5 to TRBJ2-5; D possibly corresponds to TRBD2 (5 bases). V was cut by 0 bases and J by 4 bases, with 12 bases left in between. Germline V gene sequence: CDR1 MNHEY, CDR2 SVGAGI. This CDR3 spans 15 amino acids. CDR3 residues: CASSYSIGRGETQYF. CDR3 in DNA: TGTGCCAGCAGTTACTCGATAGGTCGGGGAGAGACCCAGTACTTC.

This chain links TRBV20-1 with TRBJ2-3, with 10 bases lining up with TRBD2. Germline CDR1 and CDR2: DFQATT and SNEGSKA (reference sequence). V shed 6 bases and J 5 bases; nucleotides not matched to a gene: 8. This CDR3 has 14 amino acids. CDR3 sequence (DNA): TGCAGTGCCCCGAGCGGGGGGGCAAGAGATACGCAGTATTTT. Its translation: CSAPSGGARDTQYF.

V is TRBV14 and J is TRBJ2-3; TRBD1 agrees at 7 bases. The length of the CDR3 is 16 residues. Germline trimming cut 3 bases from V and 6 bases from J; bases unmatched to any gene: 12. CDR1 and CDR2 (germline): SGHDN, FVKESK. The CDR3 is CASSQGTEGAADTQYF. The CDR3 bases are TGTGCCAGCAGCCAGGGGACAGAGGGGGCGGCGGATACGCAGTATTTT.